This T cell receptor beta chain was sequenced for a study of cytomegalovirus exposure and HLA in healthy donors. A multiplex PCR was run with 60 Vbeta primers and 13 Jbeta primers. Clones were read by immunoSEQ multiplex PCR, and TCRdb kept only the in-frame ones, dropping some. This repertoire shows about 140,000 clones, about three quarters found once; its top ten account for around 1.6%. The CDR3 spans 16 residues. The germline V gene encodes CDR1 MNHNY and CDR2 SVGAGI (reference sequence). Trimming removed 3 bases from V and 5 bases from J, with 17 bases in between. The chain uses TRBV6-6 and TRBJ1-5; D not certain. The specimen was PBMCs. This TCR came from a female donor in good health and CMV-seronegative. The CDR3 DNA reads as TGTGCCAGCAGTTATCGCCATGCAGGCCACTATCAGCCCCAGCATTTT. This translates into CASSYRHAGHYQPQHF.